This T cell receptor beta chain was recorded in a study of CD4 T cells in relation to SARS-CoV-2 and coronaviruses. Study at large: ViraFEST: approximately 10-day antigen culture of PBMCs, then TCR beta CDR3 sequencing. Shared crossreactive spike epitopes were mapped to their HLA restriction.

Data came from immunoSEQ multiplex PCR; TCRdb stores just in-frame clones and leaves some out. The sample lists about 36,000 clones; 70% to 85% were seen once. The CDR3 length is 15 residues. The V gene's germline CDR1 is LGHDT and CDR2 YNNKEL (reference sequence). Trimming at V came to 4 bases and at J to 6 bases, leaving 9 bases not matched to a gene. A note on this clone: As yet, its antigen is unknown.

Naive and memory CD4+ T cells were separated from cryopreserved PBMCs. For about nine days, roughly 10^5 sorted CD4+ cells grew with T cell-depleted PBMCs and CEF. The TCR was taken from an adult with COVID-19. The specimen sequenced was memory CD4+ T cells from PBMCs, cultured in vitro. V is TRBV3-1 (or the pseudogene TRBV3-2) and J is TRBJ2-7, with 10 bases identical to TRBD2. In DNA, the CDR3 is TGTGCCAGCAGCCCAACCATAGCGGGAGGAATCGAGCAGTACTTC. This encodes CASSPTIAGGIEQYF.